This T cell receptor beta chain originates from a study of shared clonotypes between healthy human individuals. The assay used deep level. Original data processing: As immunoSEQ supplied junction-only sequences (without quality scores), filtering differed. Assay used: immunoSEQ multiplex PCR; TCRdb lists only in-frame clones, some missing. That table furnishes V, J and clone size, whereas the DNA furnished D and trimming. Here the sample spans roughly 2.6 million clones, more than 80% being singletons. Germline V gives CDR1 LGHNA, CDR2 YSLEER. The CDR3 sequence is 16 residues long. V gave up 0 bases and J gave up 7 bases, with 16 bases separating them. Regarding this clone: Its specificity is not known.

Whole-study findings and limits: Sorted-subset sequencing was shown by rarefaction to be incomplete despite large depth.

This TCR came from a man younger than 30 in good health. Sequencing was done on a sample of naive CD4+ T cells sorted from blood. Subset defined: CD45RA+ positively selected. The chain is built from TRBV4-3 and TRBJ1-5; tentative D call: TRBD1 (6 bases). In DNA form, the CDR3 reads TGCGCCAGCAGCCAAGAGGACCGGGGGCCATGGCAGCCCCAGCATTTT. It is translated as CASSQEDRGPWQPQHF.